This T cell receptor beta chain was obtained from a study of T cell responses to AZD1222 COVID-19 vaccine. Whole-study results and caveats: White British ancestry dominated among donors, who included more females, and clonal diversity was possibly underestimated. Sampled repertoires all dated from after the peak T cell response.

The assay was immunoSEQ multiplex PCR, and TCRdb's table has in-frame clones only and misses some. The repertoire holds tens of thousands of clones, 70% to 90% seen once, with around 5% in the top ten. Deletions cut 0 bases from V and 0 bases from J, with 9 bases between. This CDR3 has 16 amino acids. Germline CDR1 SGHVS, CDR2 FQNEAQ. Turning to this clone: No antigen is known for it.

Second doses at about 4 or about 12 weeks were pooled. This chain connects TRBV7-8 to TRBJ1-5; D call uncertain. Here the sequenced sample was peripheral blood, taken 28 days after the second AZD1222 dose. The receptor's source is an adult who received the AZD1222 COVID-19 vaccine. CDR3 sequence reads: CASSLAGGGSNQPQHF. CDR3 nucleotide sequence: TGTGCCAGCAGCTTAGCGGGAGGTGGTAGCAATCAGCCCCAGCATTTT. The full variable domain, its missing parts supplied by reference TRBV7-8 and TRBJ1-5, is GAGVSQSPRYKVAKRGQDVALRCDPISGHVSLFWYQQALGQGPEFLTYFQNEAQLDKSGLPSDRFFAERPEGSVSTLKIQRTQQEDSAVYLCASSLAGGGSNQPQHFGDGTRLSIL.